These 9 T cell receptor beta chains were all obtained from the same sample, sequenced in a study of siplizumab effects on memory and regulatory T cells. TCRdb keeps only in-frame clones here, not all; method: immunoSEQ multiplex PCR. The sample lists approximately 50,000 clones, over 85% occurring once. Sequences were obtained from CD8+ T cells sorted from blood. Source of these receptors: a human donor in good health.

The V gene is TRBV7-9, the J gene TRBJ2-6, with D uncertain. The CDR3 is 17 amino acids. The germline CDR1 and CDR2 sequences are SEHNR and FQNEAQ (reference sequence). Between the trimmed V and J ends, which lost 0 bases and 2 bases, there was a span of 11 bases. CDR3 loop: CASSLALGKAGANVLTF. In DNA form, the CDR3 reads TGTGCCAGCAGCTTAGCACTGGGGAAGGCTGGGGCCAACGTCCTGACTTTC.

The chain joins TRBV28 to TRBJ2-3; TRBD2 agrees at 9 bases. The CDR3 runs to 15 residues. The germline gives CDR1 MDHEN, CDR2 SYDVKM. Trimming at V came to 6 bases and at J to 2 bases, leaving 6 bases not matched to a gene. CDR3 in amino acids: CASSQLAGFTDTQYF. The CDR3 nucleotides read TGTGCCAGCAGCCAACTAGCGGGCTTCACAGATACGCAGTATTTT.

This clone was seen once. The chain employs TRBV27 and TRBJ1-1; D unclear. Germline CDR1 reads MNHEY; CDR2 reads SMNVEV (reference sequence). V was clipped by 5 bases and J by 7 bases, with 14 bases between them. The CDR3 totals 13 residues. CDR3 sequence reads: CASSRSTTFEAFF. The CDR3 DNA sequence: TGTGCCAGCAGTCGTTCCACCACGTTTGAAGCTTTCTTT.

V gene TRBV11-2 combines with J gene TRBJ2-7; D not resolved. CDR1 and CDR2 (germline): SGHAT, FQNNGV. The CDR3 spans 13 residues. V was trimmed by 3 bases and J by 5 bases, leaving 11 bases between them. CDR3 region: CASSFPINNEQYF. CDR3 nucleotides: TGTGCCAGCAGCTTTCCAATTAACAACGAGCAGTACTTC.

This clone was recorded once. CDR3 region: CASSLLPAGFEPQHF. As DNA, the CDR3 is TGTGCCAGCAGTTTACTGCCAGCAGGTTTCGAACCCCAGCATTTT. The rearrangement uses TRBV27 and TRBJ1-5; D unclear. V gave up 2 bases and J gave up 10 bases, with 18 bases separating them. The CDR3 consists of 15 residues. Germline assignment: CDR1 MNHEY and CDR2 SMNVEV (reference sequence).

This sequence joins TRBV28 and TRBJ1-2; 8 bases are shared with TRBD1. In germline, CDR1 is MDHEN, CDR2 SYDVKM. The J segment lost 7 bases and the V segment lost 1 base, leaving 17 bases of the junction unmatched. CDR3 length equals 18 residues. The CDR3 sequence: CASSLSRDRLVIGSGYTF. CDR3 bases: TGTGCCAGCAGTTTATCCCGGGACAGGCTAGTTATCGGGAGTGGCTACACCTTC.

V is TRBV19 and J is TRBJ1-4, with D hard to call. Trimming removed 9 bases from V and 8 bases from J, with 7 bases in between. The CDR3 sequence is 10 residues long. CDR1 and CDR2 (germline): LNHDA, SQIVND (reference sequence). CDR3 sequence (DNA): TGTGCCAGACCACTAGAAAAACTGTTTTTT. Its protein is CARPLEKLFF.

The genes are TRBV27 and TRBJ2-3, with D unresolved. This CDR3 has 15 residues. Trimming took 0 bases from V and 6 from J, leaving 13 bases between them. Germline CDR1 reads MNHEY; CDR2 reads SMNVEV (reference sequence). The CDR3 sequence: CASSLSRTVSDTQYF. The CDR3 DNA sequence: TGTGCCAGCAGTTTATCCCGGACCGTGTCGGATACGCAGTATTTT.

The genes are TRBV27 and TRBJ2-1, with 7 bases that match TRBD1. CDR3 length: 13 amino acids. After removal of 5 bases from V and 8 bases from J, the junction contained 6 bases not matched to a gene. Germline V gives CDR1 MNHEY, CDR2 SMNVEV (reference sequence). The CDR3 coding sequence is TGTGCCAGCAGTATCAACAGGGGTGATGAGCAGTTCTTC. Its protein product is CASSINRGDEQFF.